The present T cell receptor (beta chain) was sequenced within a study of T cell responses to AZD1222 COVID-19 vaccine. General study points: Across the whole spike, CD4 TCRs peaked at regions 160-218 and 743-854. All repertoire sampling was performed exclusively after the peak T cell response. Only a handful of AZD1222 recipients, several in all, had baseline seropositivity.

CDR3 length: 14 amino acids. Per the germline V gene, CDR1 is MGHDK and CDR2 is SYGVNS. V lost 5 bases and J lost 3; bases outside the gene matches: 1. A word on this clone: Its antigen is currently unknown.

Produced via immunoSEQ multiplex PCR; TCRdb's table is partial and in-frame only. The top ten clones hold approximately 4.1% of a sample with tens of thousands of clones, around nine tenths of them seen once. The origin of this receptor is an adult in good health. The J gene is TRBJ2-2, the V gene TRBV25-1; 9 positions agree with TRBD1. The sequencing here drew on peripheral blood, taken on day 0 of AZD1222 vaccination. The CDR3 coding sequence is TGTGCCAGCAGTACAGGGGGCGACACCGGGGAGCTGTTTTTT. Translated: CASSTGGDTGELFF.